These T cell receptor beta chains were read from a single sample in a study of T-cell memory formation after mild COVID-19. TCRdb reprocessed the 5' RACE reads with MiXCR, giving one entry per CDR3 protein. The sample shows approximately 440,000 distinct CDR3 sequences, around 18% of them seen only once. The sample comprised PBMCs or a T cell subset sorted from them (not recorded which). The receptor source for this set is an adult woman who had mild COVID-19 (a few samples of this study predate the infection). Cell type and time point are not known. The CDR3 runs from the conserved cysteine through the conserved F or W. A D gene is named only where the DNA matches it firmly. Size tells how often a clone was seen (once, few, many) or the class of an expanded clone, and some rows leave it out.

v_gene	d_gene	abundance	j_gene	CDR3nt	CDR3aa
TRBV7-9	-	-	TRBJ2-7	TGTGCCAGCAGCTTAGACGGGGCGCACGAGCAGTACTTC	CASSLDGAHEQYF
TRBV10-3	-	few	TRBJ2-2	TGTGCCATCAGTGACACCGGTAATACCGGGGAGCTGTTTTTT	CAISDTGNTGELFF
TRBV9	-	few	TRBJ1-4	TGTGCCAGCAGCAGTGCCGGGGGAACTAATGAAAAACTGTTTTTT	CASSSAGGTNEKLFF
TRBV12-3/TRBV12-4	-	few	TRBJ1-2	TGTGCCAGCAGTTTAGGCGAGGGGCAACTTGGTGGCTACACCTTC	CASSLGEGQLGGYTF
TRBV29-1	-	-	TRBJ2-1	TGCAGCGTTGACCGACCCTCAGGGTTCTACAATGAGCAGTTCTTC	CSVDRPSGFYNEQFF
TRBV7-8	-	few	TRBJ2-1	TGTGCCAGCAGCTTAACGGACTCCGCCTACAATGAGCAGTTCTTC	CASSLTDSAYNEQFF
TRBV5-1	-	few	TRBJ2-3	TGCGCCAGCAGCTTGCCGGACAGCACAGATACGCAGTATTTT	CASSLPDSTDTQYF
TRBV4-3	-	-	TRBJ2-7	TGCGCCAGCAGCCACTCCGACGACGAGCAGTACTTC	CASSHSDDEQYF
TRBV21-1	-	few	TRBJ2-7	TGTGCCAGCAGCAAAGCCCCTTTCTACGAGCAGTACTTC	CASSKAPFYEQYF
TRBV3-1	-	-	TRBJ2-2	TGTGCCAGCAAGGGGCCCGGGGAGCTGTTTTTT	CASKGPGELFF
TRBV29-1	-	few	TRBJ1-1	TGCAGCGCTATTGTGGGGCCTGAAGCTTTCTTT	CSAIVGPEAFF
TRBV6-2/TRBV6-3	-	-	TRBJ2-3	TGTGCCAGCAGTTACGCGACCTCTAGGGGTTTCGTTGATACGCAGTATTTT	CASSYATSRGFVDTQYF
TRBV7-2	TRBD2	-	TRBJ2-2	TGTGCCAGCAGCATTACTAGCGGGGGTATCGGCGGGGAGCTGTTTTTT	CASSITSGGIGGELFF
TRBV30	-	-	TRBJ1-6	TGTGCCTGGAGTTTGGGTCAGCCAAATTCACCCCTCCACTTT	CAWSLGQPNSPLHF
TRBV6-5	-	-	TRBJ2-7	TGTGCCAGCAGTTCCACTCGGGGAACTGTCTCCTACGAGCAGTACTTC	CASSSTRGTVSYEQYF
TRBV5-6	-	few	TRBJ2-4	TGTGCCAGCAGCCTTGCTTACACGGGCAGCTTTCCGGACATTCAGTACTTC	CASSLAYTGSFPDIQYF
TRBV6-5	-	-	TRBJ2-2	TGTGCCAGCAGCCAAACAGGTTTTAACACCGGGGAGCTGTTTTTT	CASSQTGFNTGELFF
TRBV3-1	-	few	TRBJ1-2	TGTGCCAGCAGCCAGGGGATGAATCGCTACACCTTC	CASSQGMNRYTF
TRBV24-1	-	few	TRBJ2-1	TGTGCCACCAGTGATTCCGGACGGGATTGGTATGAGCAGTTCTTC	CATSDSGRDWYEQFF
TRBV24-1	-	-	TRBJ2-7	TGTGCCACCAGTGCCGGGCCAGGCTTTTACGAGCAGTACTTC	CATSAGPGFYEQYF
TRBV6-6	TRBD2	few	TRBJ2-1	TGTGCCAGCAGTTACCTTGGGACTAGCGGGGGGGGAGAGCACAATGAGCAGTTCTTC	CASSYLGTSGGGEHNEQFF
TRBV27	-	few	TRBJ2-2	TGTGCCAGCAGTTATGGGGGCTTTGGGAACACCGGGGAGCTGTTTTTT	CASSYGGFGNTGELFF
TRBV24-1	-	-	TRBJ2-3	TGTGCCACCAGTGATTTCAGGGATACGCAGTATTTT	CATSDFRDTQYF
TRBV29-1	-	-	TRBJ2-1	TGCAGCGTTGAAGCTAGTGGGCTGCAGATGAATGAGCAGTTCTTC	CSVEASGLQMNEQFF
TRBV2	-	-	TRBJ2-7	TGTGCCCTAACCACAGGGAGCACCTACGAGCAGTACTTC	CALTTGSTYEQYF
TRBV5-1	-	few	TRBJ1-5	TGCGCCAGCAGCCCGGGAGCCAATCAGCCCCAGCATTTT	CASSPGANQPQHF
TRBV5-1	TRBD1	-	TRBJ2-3	TGCGCCAGCAGAACGGGACAGGGCACAGATACGCAGTATTTT	CASRTGQGTDTQYF
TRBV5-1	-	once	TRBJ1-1	TGCGCCAGCAGCTTGTTAGTGGGTTCCACTGAAGCTTTCTTT	CASSLLVGSTEAFF
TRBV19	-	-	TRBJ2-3	TGTGCCAGTACTACCTCGAAGGGGGGCGTTAGCACAGATACGCAGTATTTT	CASTTSKGGVSTDTQYF
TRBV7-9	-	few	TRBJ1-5	TGTGCCAGCAGCCCGGACACTTTATATCAGCCCCAGCATTTT	CASSPDTLYQPQHF
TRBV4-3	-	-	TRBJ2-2	TGCGCCAGCAGCCAAAACTATGGCACCGGGGAGCTGTTTTTT	CASSQNYGTGELFF
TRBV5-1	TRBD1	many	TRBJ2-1	TGCGCCAGCAGCTTGGACAGGGGATACAATGAGCAGTTCTTC	CASSLDRGYNEQFF
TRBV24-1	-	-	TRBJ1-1	TGTGCCACCAGTGATTCCCTGGGACATAAGAACACTGAAGCTTTCTTT	CATSDSLGHKNTEAFF
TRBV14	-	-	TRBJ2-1	TGTGCCAGCAGCCGACTAGGACAGTCACTCTCCTACAATGAGCAGTTCTTC	CASSRLGQSLSYNEQFF
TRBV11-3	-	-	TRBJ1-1	TGTGCCAGCAGCTCGATCGGAGAGAACACTGAAGCTTTCTTT	CASSSIGENTEAFF
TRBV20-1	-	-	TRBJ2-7	TGCAGTGCTAGTGAGGGTGCAGTGTACGAGCAGTACTTC	CSASEGAVYEQYF
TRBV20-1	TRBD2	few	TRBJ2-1	TGCAGTGGTCTAGGGCTAGCGGGGGGGCCCGGTGAGCAGTTCTTC	CSGLGLAGGPGEQFF
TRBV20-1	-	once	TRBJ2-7	TGCAGTGTTATGGGAAAGGGACAAACAACCTACGAGCAGTACTTC	CSVMGKGQTTYEQYF
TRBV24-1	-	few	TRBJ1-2	TGTGCCACCAGTGGCGACGGAGACTATGGCTACACCTTC	CATSGDGDYGYTF
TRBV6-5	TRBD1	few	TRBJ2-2	TGTGCCAGCAGTTCCTACGGGACAGGGCAATACCGGGAGCTGTTTTTT	CASSSYGTGQYRELFF
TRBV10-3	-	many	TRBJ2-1	TGTGCCATCAGTGACGAAACAGGGAGTGAGCAGTTCTTC	CAISDETGSEQFF
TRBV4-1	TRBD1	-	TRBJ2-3	TGCGCCAGCAGCCTGACGGACAGGGTAGCAGATACGCAGTATTTT	CASSLTDRVADTQYF
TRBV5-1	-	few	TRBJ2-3	TGCGCCAGCAGCTTGTCGGGGTTTGGCACAGATACGCAGTATTTT	CASSLSGFGTDTQYF
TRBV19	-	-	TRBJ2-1	TGTGCCAGTAGACCGGACCAGGCAGGTTCCAATGAGCAGTTCTTC	CASRPDQAGSNEQFF
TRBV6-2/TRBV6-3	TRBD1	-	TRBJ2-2	TGTGCCAGCAGGTTGACAGGGGTGGACACCGGGGAGCTGTTTTTT	CASRLTGVDTGELFF
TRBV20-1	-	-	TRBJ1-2	TGCAGTGCTAGAGATCATGGGGGCGCAGCCTATGGCTACACCTTC	CSARDHGGAAYGYTF
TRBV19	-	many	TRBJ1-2	TGTGCCAGTAGTAGGGCAACGGGAGGCTACACCTTC	CASSRATGGYTF
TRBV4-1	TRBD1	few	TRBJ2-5	TGCGCCAGCAGCCAGGGGACAGGGGGATACCAAGAGACCCAGTACTTC	CASSQGTGGYQETQYF
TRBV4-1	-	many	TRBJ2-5	TGCGCCAGCAGCCACCTACCCGTGGGCTACTTGGACCAAGAGACCCAGTACTTC	CASSHLPVGYLDQETQYF
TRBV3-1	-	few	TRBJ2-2	TGTGCCAGCAGCCTCCCTGGGGCGGTGAACACCGGGGAGCTGTTTTTT	CASSLPGAVNTGELFF
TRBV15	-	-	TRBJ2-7	TGTGCCACCAGCAGAGAATCCGGTTTCTCCTACGAGCAGTACTTC	CATSRESGFSYEQYF
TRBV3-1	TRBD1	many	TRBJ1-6	TGTGCCAGCAGCGTTGGAAGGACAGGGGATTCACCCCTCCACTTT	CASSVGRTGDSPLHF
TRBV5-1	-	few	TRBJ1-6	TGCGCCAGCAGCGCCGCTTCCCAGGGGACGAAGTCACCCCTCCACTTT	CASSAASQGTKSPLHF
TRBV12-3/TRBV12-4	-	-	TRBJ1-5	TGTGCCAGCAGTTTATCGGGGGCCAATCAGCCCCAGCATTTT	CASSLSGANQPQHF